The source of this T cell receptor beta chain is a study of shared clonotypes between healthy human individuals. Looking at the study overall: Two women and a few men aged 18 to 49 made up the donors. Overall study findings and caveats: Limited genetic and exposure-history diversity came from having few donors. Shared clonotypes across all four donors exceeded non-shared ones in generation probability.

Trimming shortened V by 3 bases and J by 6 bases, and 10 bases separated the two germline ends. From germline, CDR1 is SGDLS and CDR2 YYNGEE. The CDR3 covers 13 residues. Measured with immunoSEQ multiplex PCR; TCRdb has only the in-frame clones, and not every one. This table has about 1,800,000 clones, around 96% appearing once. CD8 cells regarded as naive lacked CD45RO, were positively chosen for CCR7, and omitted terminally differentiated effector memory CD45RA+ cells. Worth noting for this clone: Its antigen is as yet unknown.

This receptor was taken from a man aged 18 to 30 in good health. The chain links TRBV9 to TRBJ2-1; perhaps D is TRBD1 or TRBD2 (6 bases each). Sequenced: naive CD8+ T cells sorted from blood. This chain's CDR3 is CASSAGASNEQFF. CDR3 DNA sequence: TGTGCCAGCAGCGCGGGGGCGAGCAATGAGCAGTTCTTC.